The 29 T cell receptor beta chains reported below all come from one sample, sequenced in a study of radiation and T cells in renal cell carcinoma. The treatment here: treatment-naive control, cytoreductive nephrectomy. Some clones are missing from TCRdb's copy, which holds only in-frame ones; the method was immunoSEQ multiplex PCR. The sample lists around 22,000 clones, roughly 64% seen once, with roughly 23% in the top ten. Sequenced material: tumor tissue, taken from a patient whose treatment was nephrectomy without radiotherapy. The receptors stem from a man aged 40-50 years with renal cell carcinoma.

This chain links TRBV4-1 with TRBJ1-3; TRBD1 might be the D (6 bases). The germline V gene has CDR1 MGHRA and CDR2 YSYEKL. The length of the CDR3 is 16 residues. V was trimmed by 2 bases and J by 2 bases, leaving 13 bases between them. The CDR3, as DNA: TGCGCCAGCAGCCAAAACAGGGTTTCACCTGGAAACACCATATATTTT. The encoded protein is CASSQNRVSPGNTIYF.

This clone is labeled as medium-sized. The chain joins TRBV18 to TRBJ1-2; D unclear. Germline V CDR1 and CDR2: KGHSH, LQKENI. This CDR3 has 13 residues. V dropped 4 bases and J dropped 4 bases, with 10 bases sitting between them. CDR3 sequence reads: CASSQDRPYGYTF. The CDR3 bases are TGTGCCAGCTCACAGGACCGGCCCTATGGCTACACCTTC.

The chain couples TRBV7-2 to TRBJ2-5; a possible D gene is TRBD1 (6 bases). The CDR3 runs to 15 residues. V lost 1 base, J lost 2 bases, and 11 bases lay in between. CDR1 and CDR2 (germline): SGHTA, FQGNSA. DNA of the CDR3: TGTGCCAGCAGCTTAGGGGGGACAATTCAAGAGACCCAGTACTTC. This codes for CASSLGGTIQETQYF.

The chain couples TRBV7-2 to TRBJ1-6; possible D gene TRBD1, 6 bases. This CDR3 has 14 residues. Germline CDR1 SGHTA, CDR2 FQGNSA. V was shortened by 1 base and J by 5 bases, with 6 bases between the two germline ends. The CDR3 sequence is CASSLGTDNSPLHF. CDR3 coding DNA: TGTGCCAGCAGCTTAGGGACAGATAATTCACCCCTCCACTTT.

The chain has TRBV28 and TRBJ2-7; TRBD1 matches 8 bases. Per the germline V gene, CDR1 is MDHEN and CDR2 is SYDVKM. This CDR3 spans 13 amino acids. The V segment lost 5 bases and the J segment 6 bases; nucleotides outside the gene matches: 6. As DNA, the CDR3 is TGTGCCAGCAGTGGCAGGGGGCGCGGCGAGCAGTACGTC. This translates into CASSGRGRGEQYV.

The chain is built from TRBV30 and TRBJ2-3; D remains unclear. Between the trimmed V and J ends, which lost 1 base and 9 bases, there was a span of 11 bases. Germline CDR1 is GTSNPN and CDR2 is SVGIG (reference sequence). CDR3 length: 12 residues. The CDR3 reads CAWSGAALTQYF. The CDR3, as DNA: TGTGCCTGGAGTGGGGCAGCTTTAACGCAGTATTTT. Drawing the rest from reference TRBV30 and TRBJ2-3, the complete variable domain is SQTIHQWPATLVQPVGSPLSLECTVEGTSNPNLYWYRQAAGRGLQLLFYSVGIGQISSEVPQNLSASRPQDRQFILSSKKLLLSDSGFYLCAWSGAALTQYFGPGTRLTVL.

V gene TRBV11-2 combines with J gene TRBJ2-5; no firm D call. Germline V gives CDR1 SGHAT, CDR2 FQNNGV. Trimming stripped 3 bases from V and 2 bases from J, with 4 bases between. The CDR3 has 12 residues. The CDR3 is CASSLLQETQYF. CDR3 coding DNA: TGTGCCAGCAGCTTGCTTCAAGAGACCCAGTACTTC.

V usage is TRBV30 and J usage is TRBJ2-5; TRBD2 is a possible D gene (7 bases). In germline, CDR1 is GTSNPN, CDR2 SVGIG (reference sequence). This CDR3 contains 15 residues. Trimming pared 3 bases from V and 7 bases from J, leaving 21 bases between. The CDR3 DNA reads as TGTGCCTGGAGCTCGGGACTCGGGGGGACACGGACCCAGTACTTC. This translates into CAWSSGLGGTRTQYF.

The chain links TRBV28 to TRBJ1-5; 7 nucleotides align to TRBD1. Germline assignment: CDR1 MDHEN and CDR2 SYDVKM. V gave up 6 bases and J gave up 3 bases; unmatched junction bases: 2. The CDR3 runs 13 residues. The CDR3 region is CASRTGINQPQHF. Here the CDR3 DNA reads TGTGCCAGCAGGACAGGGATCAATCAGCCCCAGCATTTT.

This clone appeared many times. This chain links TRBV6-4 with TRBJ1-1; 10 nucleotides match TRBD1. Germline V gives CDR1 MRHNA, CDR2 SNTAGT. The V segment lost 4 bases and the J segment 5 bases; nucleotides outside the gene matches: 7. The CDR3 length is 15 residues. The CDR3 is CASSAVDRGLTEAFF. CDR3 DNA: TGTGCCAGCAGTGCCGTCGACAGGGGGCTTACTGAAGCTTTCTTT.

In its sample, this clone is medium-sized (0.01 to 0.1%). V and J are TRBV14 and TRBJ2-7; TRBD2 aligns across 9 bases. The CDR3 loop spans 13 amino acids. The V gene end was trimmed by 6 bases and the J gene end by 3 bases; junction bases not matched to a gene: 3. The germline gives CDR1 SGHDN, CDR2 FVKESK. CDR3 DNA: TGTGCCAGCAGTGGGACTAGCAGCTACGAGCAGTACTTC. Protein product: CASSGTSSYEQYF.

This clone was counted only a few times. The V call is TRBV6-1, the J call TRBJ2-2; D is possibly TRBD1 (5 bases). Germline V gene lookup returns CDR1 MNHNS and CDR2 SASEGT. The CDR3 runs to 14 residues. The V and J ends lost 2 bases and 7 bases respectively, with 11 bases between them. CDR3 residues: CASSEPGNGGELFF. The DNA for the CDR3 is TGTGCCAGCAGTGAACCAGGGAATGGCGGGGAGCTGTTTTTT.

This clone was seen more than once but under ten times. The rearrangement uses TRBV28 and TRBJ1-2, with D perhaps TRBD1 (5 bases). Germline CDR1 reads MDHEN; CDR2 reads SYDVKM. V lost 6 bases, J lost 0 bases, and 11 bases lay in between. This CDR3 spans 14 amino acids. CDR3 sequence (DNA): TGTGCCAGCAGGCAAGACAGTGCTAACTATGGCTACACCTTC. This gives the protein CASRQDSANYGYTF.

This clone occurred many times. The chain combines TRBV6-5 with TRBJ1-2; a possible D gene is TRBD1 (5 bases). Germline assignment: CDR1 MNHEY and CDR2 SVGAGI. The CDR3 covers 12 residues. Trimming removed 10 bases from V and 4 bases from J, with 13 bases in between. Here the CDR3 reads CAIRSGGYGYTF. CDR3 sequence (DNA): TGTGCCATCCGTTCGGGGGGCTATGGCTACACCTTC.

The sample holds a few counts of this clone. This same CDR3 is encoded by further DNA sequences in the sample. The chain recombines TRBV5-1 with TRBJ1-1, with D maybe TRBD1 (5 bases). Per the germline V gene, CDR1 is SGHRS and CDR2 is YFSETQ. V was pared by 0 bases and J by 3 bases, with 9 bases between. The CDR3 totals 14 residues. CDR3 sequence reads: CASSLAGGYTEAFF. As DNA, the CDR3 is TGCGCCAGCAGCTTGGCTGGGGGATACACTGAAGCTTTCTTT.

Only a few counts were recorded for this clone. The chain joins TRBV7-2 to TRBJ1-5; D ambiguous. V gave up 2 bases and J gave up 4 bases, with 12 bases separating them. The germline V gene has CDR1 SGHTA and CDR2 FQGNSA. CDR3 length: 15 residues. CDR3 DNA: TGTGCCAGCAGCTTAAAGGGCGCAATTAATCAGCCCCAGCATTTT. It is translated as CASSLKGAINQPQHF.

J is TRBJ2-7 and V is TRBV25-1; D possibly corresponds to TRBD1 (5 bases). Germline V lookup: CDR1 MGHDK, CDR2 SYGVNS. The V end was cut by 5 bases, the J end by 3 bases, with 8 bases between. There are 12 residues in the CDR3. In nucleotides, the CDR3 is TGTGCCAGCAGTAAAGGGGACTACGAGCAGTACGTC. It yields the protein CASSKGDYEQYV.

The chain carries TRBV4-1 and TRBJ2-3, with 9 positions matching TRBD1. The CDR3 is 16 residues long. From germline, CDR1 is MGHRA and CDR2 YSYEKL. Germline trimming cut 3 bases from V and 0 bases from J; bases unmatched to any gene: 4. The DNA of the CDR3 is TGCGCCAGCAGCCAGGGGACAGGGAGCAGCACAGATACGCAGTATTTT. Translated, it gives CASSQGTGSSTDTQYF.

V usage is TRBV4-1 and J usage is TRBJ2-1, with D possibly being TRBD2 (5 bases). V gave up 0 bases and J gave up 7 bases, with 16 bases separating them. There are 16 residues in the CDR3. In germline, CDR1 is MGHRA, CDR2 YSYEKL. The CDR3 loop reads CASSQDRRLARNEQFF. In nucleotides, the CDR3 is TGCGCCAGCAGCCAAGATCGCCGGCTAGCTAGGAATGAGCAGTTCTTC.

This chain joins TRBV9 and TRBJ2-1, with 11 positions matching TRBD2. V shed 2 bases and J 3 bases; nucleotides not matched to a gene: 1. Germline-derived CDR1 and CDR2 are SGDLS and YYNGEE. CDR3 size: 15 residues. Here the CDR3 DNA reads TGTGCCAGCAGCGTCACTAGCGGGGGCTACAATGAGCAGTTCTTC. Amino acids: CASSVTSGGYNEQFF. The full variable domain, with the rest looked up from reference TRBV9 and TRBJ2-1, is DSGVTQTPKHLITATGQRVTLRCSPRSGDLSVYWYQQSLDQGLQFLIQYYNGEERAKGNILERFSAQQFPDLHSELNLSSLELGDSALYFCASSVTSGGYNEQFFGPGTRLTVL.

V is TRBV6-5 and J is TRBJ1-6; D is unresolved. The germline CDR1 and CDR2 sequences are MNHEY and SVGAGI. CDR3 length equals 15 residues. Between the trimmed V and J ends, which lost 5 bases and 4 bases, there was a span of 12 bases. The CDR3 is CASSRVTAYNSPLHF. The CDR3 region has the DNA TGTGCCAGCAGTCGCGTTACAGCGTATAATTCACCCCTCCACTTT.

V is TRBV5-4 and J is TRBJ1-1; 7 bases match TRBD1. The length of the CDR3 is 15 residues. V was clipped by 4 bases and J by 2 bases; unmatched bases: 8. The V gene's germline CDR1 is SGHNT and CDR2 YYREEE (reference sequence). The CDR3 sequence is CASSTPGQPNTEAFF. Here the CDR3 DNA reads TGTGCCAGCAGCACCCCGGGACAGCCAAACACTGAAGCTTTCTTT.

CDR3 bases: TGTGCCAGCAGACTTAAGCGGAGCTCCTACGAGCAGTACGTC. Protein sequence: CASRLKRSSYEQYV. V usage is TRBV6-5 and J usage is TRBJ2-7, with a weak D call TRBD2 (5 bases). The germline V gene encodes CDR1 MNHEY and CDR2 SVGAGI. There are 14 residues in the CDR3. Trimming cost V 6 bases and J 0 bases, with 12 bases left between them.

CDR3 DNA: TGTGCCAGCAGTACAGGGGGCAGAGGTGGCTACACCTTC. The encoded protein is CASSTGGRGGYTF. The V gene is TRBV28, the J gene TRBJ1-2; 9 positions match TRBD1. The CDR3 runs 13 residues. Germline lookup yields CDR1 MDHEN and CDR2 SYDVKM. Trimming cost V 5 bases and J 7 bases; bases outside gene matches: 5.

The chain couples TRBV7-8 to TRBJ2-5; TRBD2 matches at 12 bases. TRBJ2-7 matches the DNA end more closely, so the J call is doubtful. This CDR3 has 14 amino acids. The V gene's germline CDR1 is SGHVS and CDR2 FQNEAQ. The CDR3 nucleotides are TGTGCCAGCACGTCTAGCGGGGGGGGCTACGAGCAGTACTTC. Amino acid sequence: CASTSSGGGYEQYF.

The chain carries TRBV6-1 and TRBJ1-1; perhaps TRBD1 as D (5 bases). With 8 bases removed from V and 1 base from J, the gap between germline ends came to 14 bases. The CDR3 is 14 residues long. Germline V gene sequence: CDR1 MNHNS, CDR2 SASEGT. CDR3 residues: CASGSDRQNTEAFF. CDR3 bases: TGTGCCAGCGGAAGCGACAGACAGAACACTGAAGCTTTCTTT.

J is TRBJ1-1 and V is TRBV5-5; possible D gene TRBD1, 5 bases. Looked up from germline, CDR1 is SGHKS and CDR2 is YYEKEE (reference sequence). Trimming shortened V by 2 bases and J by 1 base, and 12 bases separated the two germline ends. The CDR3 consists of 15 residues. The DNA of the CDR3 is TGTGCCAGCAGCTTTTGGGGCAGGTCGAACACTGAAGCTTTCTTT. It specifies CASSFWGRSNTEAFF.

The CDR3 DNA follows: TGTGCCAGCAGTAGGGACAGGGGCGAACATACGCAGTATTTT. The encoded protein is CASSRDRGEHTQYF. The chain joins TRBV6-5 to TRBJ2-3; 10 nucleotides agree with TRBD1. This CDR3 contains 14 residues. The germline V gene encodes CDR1 MNHEY and CDR2 SVGAGI. Trimming cost V 5 bases and J 7 bases; bases outside gene matches: 6.

This chain connects TRBV2 to TRBJ1-1, with 9 nucleotides matching TRBD1. The CDR3 is 16 residues long. With V trimmed by 7 bases and J by 5 bases, 14 bases remained unmatched. Germline values: CDR1 SNHLY, CDR2 FYNNEI. The CDR3 sequence is CASTPNKGQGGTEAFF. In nucleotides, the CDR3 is TGTGCCAGCACCCCTAATAAGGGACAGGGAGGTACTGAAGCTTTCTTT. Full variable domain (remainder filled in from reference TRBV2 and TRBJ1-1): EPEVTQTPSHQVTQMGQEVILRCVPISNHLYFYWYRQILGQKVEFLVSFYNNEISEKSEIFDDQFSVERPDGSNFTLKIRSTKLEDSAMYFCASTPNKGQGGTEAFFGQGTRLTVV.